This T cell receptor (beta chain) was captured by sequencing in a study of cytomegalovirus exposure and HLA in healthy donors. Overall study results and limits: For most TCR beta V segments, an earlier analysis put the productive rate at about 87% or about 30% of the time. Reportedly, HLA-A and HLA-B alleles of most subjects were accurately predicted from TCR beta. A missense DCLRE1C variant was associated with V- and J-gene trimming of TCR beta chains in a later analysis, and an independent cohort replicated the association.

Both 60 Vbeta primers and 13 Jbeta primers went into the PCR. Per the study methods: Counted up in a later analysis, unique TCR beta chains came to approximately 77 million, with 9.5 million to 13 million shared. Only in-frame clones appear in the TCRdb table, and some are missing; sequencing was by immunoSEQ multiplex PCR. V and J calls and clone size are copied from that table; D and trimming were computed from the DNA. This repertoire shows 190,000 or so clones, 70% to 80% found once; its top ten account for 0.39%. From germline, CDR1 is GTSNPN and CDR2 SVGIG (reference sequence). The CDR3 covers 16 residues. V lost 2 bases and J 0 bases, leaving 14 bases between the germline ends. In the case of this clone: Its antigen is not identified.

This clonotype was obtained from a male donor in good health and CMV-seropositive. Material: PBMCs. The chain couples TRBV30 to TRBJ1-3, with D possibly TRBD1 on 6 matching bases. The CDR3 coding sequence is TGTGCCTGGAGTTACGGGCAGGGGCGCTCTGGAAACACCATATATTTT. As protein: CAWSYGQGRSGNTIYF.